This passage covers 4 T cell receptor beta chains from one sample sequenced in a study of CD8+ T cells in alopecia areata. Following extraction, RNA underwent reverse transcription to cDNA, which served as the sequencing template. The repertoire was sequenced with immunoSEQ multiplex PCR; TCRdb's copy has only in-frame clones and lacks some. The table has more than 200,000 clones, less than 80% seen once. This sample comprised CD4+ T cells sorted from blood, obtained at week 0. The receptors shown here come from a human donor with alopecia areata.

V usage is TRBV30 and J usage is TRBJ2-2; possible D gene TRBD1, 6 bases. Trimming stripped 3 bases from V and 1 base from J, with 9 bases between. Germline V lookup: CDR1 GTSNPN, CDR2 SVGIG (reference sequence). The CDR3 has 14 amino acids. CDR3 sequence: CAWRDSWNTGELFF. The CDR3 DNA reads TGTGCCTGGAGGGACAGTTGGAACACCGGGGAGCTGTTTTTT.

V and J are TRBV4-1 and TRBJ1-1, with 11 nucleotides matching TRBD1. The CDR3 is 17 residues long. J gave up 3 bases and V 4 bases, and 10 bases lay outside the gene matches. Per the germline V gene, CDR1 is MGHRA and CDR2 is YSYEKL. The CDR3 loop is CASSPRTGGAGDTEAFF. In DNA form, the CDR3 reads TGCGCCAGCAGCCCCCGGACAGGGGGCGCCGGTGACACTGAAGCTTTCTTT.

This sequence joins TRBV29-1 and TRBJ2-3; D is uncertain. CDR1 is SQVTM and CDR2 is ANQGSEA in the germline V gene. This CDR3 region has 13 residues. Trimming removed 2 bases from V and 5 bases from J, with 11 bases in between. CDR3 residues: CSVEWSNVDTQYF. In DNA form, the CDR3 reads TGCAGCGTTGAATGGAGTAACGTAGATACGCAGTATTTT.

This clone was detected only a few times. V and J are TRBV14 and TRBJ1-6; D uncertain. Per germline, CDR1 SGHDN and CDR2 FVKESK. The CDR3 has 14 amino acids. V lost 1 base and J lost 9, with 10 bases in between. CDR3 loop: CASSQVAEGSPLHF. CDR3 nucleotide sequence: TGTGCCAGCAGCCAAGTCGCCGAGGGTTCACCCCTCCACTTT.